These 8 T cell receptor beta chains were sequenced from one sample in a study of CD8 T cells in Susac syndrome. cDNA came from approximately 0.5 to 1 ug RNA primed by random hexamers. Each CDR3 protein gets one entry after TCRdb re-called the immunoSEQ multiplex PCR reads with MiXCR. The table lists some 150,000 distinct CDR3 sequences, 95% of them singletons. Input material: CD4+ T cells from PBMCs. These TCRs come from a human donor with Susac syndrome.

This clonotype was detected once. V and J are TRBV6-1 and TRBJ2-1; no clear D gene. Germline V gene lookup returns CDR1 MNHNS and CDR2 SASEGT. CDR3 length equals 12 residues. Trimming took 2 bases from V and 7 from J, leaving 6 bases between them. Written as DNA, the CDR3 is TGTGCCAGCAGTGAACACGGGAATGAGCAGTTCTTC. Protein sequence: CASSEHGNEQFF.

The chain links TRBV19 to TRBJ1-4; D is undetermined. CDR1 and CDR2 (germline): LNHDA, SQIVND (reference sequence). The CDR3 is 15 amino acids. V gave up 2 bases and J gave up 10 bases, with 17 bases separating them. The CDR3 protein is CASSIIPGRGRKLFF. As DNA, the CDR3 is TGTGCCAGTAGTATAATCCCCGGACGGGGTAGAAAACTGTTTTTT.

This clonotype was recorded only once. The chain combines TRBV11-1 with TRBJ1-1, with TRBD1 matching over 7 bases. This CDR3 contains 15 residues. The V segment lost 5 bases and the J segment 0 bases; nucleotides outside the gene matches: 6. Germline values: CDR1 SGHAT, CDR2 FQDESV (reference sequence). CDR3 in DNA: TGTGCCAGCAGCCGGATGGGACAGCTGAACACTGAAGCTTTCTTT. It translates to CASSRMGQLNTEAFF.

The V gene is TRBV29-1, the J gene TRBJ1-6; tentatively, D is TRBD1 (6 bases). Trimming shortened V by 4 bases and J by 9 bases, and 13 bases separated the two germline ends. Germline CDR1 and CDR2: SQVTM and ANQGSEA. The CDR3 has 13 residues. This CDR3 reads CSVASGAGSPLHF. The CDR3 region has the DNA TGCAGCGTTGCATCAGGGGCGGGTTCACCCCTCCACTTT.

CDR3 in DNA: TGTGCCAGCAGCCCCGATACCGGTCGGGGGCGGGAGACCCAGTACTTC. As protein: CASSPDTGRGRETQYF. This chain uses TRBV7-2 with TRBJ2-5; the D call may be TRBD1 or TRBD2 (6 bases each). CDR3 length equals 16 residues. V was trimmed by 5 bases and J by 5 bases, leaving 21 bases between them. Germline CDR1 is SGHTA and CDR2 is FQGNSA.

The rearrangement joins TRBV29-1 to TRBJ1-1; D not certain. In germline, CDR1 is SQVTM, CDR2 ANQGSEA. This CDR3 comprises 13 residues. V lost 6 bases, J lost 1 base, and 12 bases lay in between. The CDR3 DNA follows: TGCAGCGTCTCCCGGGAGAGGAACACTGAAGCTTTCTTT. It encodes CSVSRERNTEAFF.

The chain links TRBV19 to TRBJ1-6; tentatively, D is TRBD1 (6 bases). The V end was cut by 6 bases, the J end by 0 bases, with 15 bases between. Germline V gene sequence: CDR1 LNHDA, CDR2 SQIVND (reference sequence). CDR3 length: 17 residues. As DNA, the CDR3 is TGTGCCAGTAGCCTCGACAGGCCGAGCTCCTATAATTCACCCCTCCACTTT. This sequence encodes CASSLDRPSSYNSPLHF.

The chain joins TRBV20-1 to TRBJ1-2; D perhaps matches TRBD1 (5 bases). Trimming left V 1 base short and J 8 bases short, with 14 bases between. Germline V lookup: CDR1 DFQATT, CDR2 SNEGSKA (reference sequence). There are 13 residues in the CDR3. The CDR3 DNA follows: TGCAGTGCTAGAGTGGCAGGGCGGCAGGGCTACACCTTC. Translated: CSARVAGRQGYTF.